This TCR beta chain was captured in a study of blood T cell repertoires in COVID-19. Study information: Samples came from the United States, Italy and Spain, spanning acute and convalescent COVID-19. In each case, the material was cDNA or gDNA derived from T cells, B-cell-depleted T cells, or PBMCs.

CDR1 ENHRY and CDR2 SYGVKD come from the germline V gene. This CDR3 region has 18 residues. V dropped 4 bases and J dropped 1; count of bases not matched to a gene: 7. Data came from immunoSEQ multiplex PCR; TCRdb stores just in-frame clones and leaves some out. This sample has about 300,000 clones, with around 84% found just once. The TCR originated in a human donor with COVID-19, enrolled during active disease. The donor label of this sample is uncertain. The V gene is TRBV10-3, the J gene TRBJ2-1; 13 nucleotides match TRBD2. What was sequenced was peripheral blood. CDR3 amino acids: CAISGGGLAGWSYNEQFF. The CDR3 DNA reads TGTGCCATCAGTGGGGGGGGACTAGCGGGATGGTCCTACAATGAGCAGTTCTTC.